A selection of T cell receptor beta chains follows, all from one sample in a study of cytotoxic CD8 clonotypes in ibrutinib-treated CLL. TCRdb keeps only in-frame clones here, not all; method: immunoSEQ multiplex PCR. Among 40,000 or so clones listed, under 80% were seen once. The sample here was PBMCs, taken after 24 months of ibrutinib treatment. The receptors were sampled from a human donor with chronic lymphocytic leukemia. Each CDR3 is given with its conserved first and last residue. The D gene is left open where the match is weak. Expanded clones get a size class; other rows say once, few or many, or leave the size out.

V,D,size,J,DNA,CDR3
TRBV11-2,TRBD1,.,TRBJ1-5,TGTGCCAGCAGCCGAACAGGGGGTGGCAATCAGCCCCAGCATTTT,CASSRTGGGNQPQHF
TRBV5-6,TRBD1,.,TRBJ2-5,TGTGCCAGCAGCTGGCAGGGGGTAGAGACCCAGTACTTC,CASSWQGVETQYF
TRBV7-9,.,.,TRBJ2-5,TGTGCCAGCAGCTTAGTTACTACTTCCCAGTACTTC,CASSLVTTSQYF
TRBV5-6,.,few,TRBJ2-5,TGTGCCAGCAGCTTGGGGCGACGGGAGACCCAGTACTTC,CASSLGRRETQYF
TRBV4-2,.,.,TRBJ1-2,TGTGCCAGCAGCTCCTCGGGTGGCTACACCTTC,CASSSSGGYTF
TRBV2,TRBD2,.,TRBJ2-7,TGTGCCAGCAGGGAGCCGGGGGGGAGCTCCTACGAGCAGTACTTC,CASREPGGSSYEQYF
TRBV30,.,few,TRBJ1-1,TGTGCCTGGGGGGTTTGGGGCACTGAAGCTTTCTTT,CAWGVWGTEAFF
TRBV6-1,.,.,TRBJ1-1,TGTGCCAGCACCATGTATGGGGTCACTGAAGCTTTCTTT,CASTMYGVTEAFF
TRBV7-2,TRBD2,.,TRBJ2-1,TGTGCCAGCACCATTAGCGGGAGCAGCTACAATGAGCAGTTCTTC,CASTISGSSYNEQFF
TRBV7-3,TRBD2,.,TRBJ2-7,TGTGCCAGCAGCAAAGGGGCGGGGGCCTACGAGCAGTACTTC,CASSKGAGAYEQYF
TRBV10-3,.,.,TRBJ1-2,TGTGCCATCAGTGAGTCTCGACAGGCGGGCCAATATGGCTACACCTTC,CAISESRQAGQYGYTF
TRBV27,TRBD1,.,TRBJ1-5,TGTGCCAGCAGTCCGCGTACAGGGGGCACTGTCAATCAGCCCCAGCATTTT,CASSPRTGGTVNQPQHF
TRBV6-1,.,few,TRBJ1-1,TGTGCCAGCAGGGAAGCCCCTGAAGCTTTCTTT,CASREAPEAFF
TRBV5-1,.,.,TRBJ2-7,TGCGCCAGCAGCGCCTCACAGGGACACTACCCGGGAGAGCAGTACTTC,CASSASQGHYPGEQYF
TRBV19,.,.,TRBJ2-5,TGTGCCAGTAATCCGGGTAGCGCGGAGACCCAGTACTTC,CASNPGSAETQYF
TRBV11-3,.,.,TRBJ2-1,TGTGCCAGCAGCTTAGGGGTCCAGACCAATGAGCAGTTCTTC,CASSLGVQTNEQFF
TRBV19,TRBD1,.,TRBJ1-5,TGTGCCAGTAGTTCAAGGACAGGGGGCCTTTATCAGCCCCAGCATTTT,CASSSRTGGLYQPQHF
TRBV7-9,.,.,TRBJ1-1,TGTGCCAGCAGCTTAGCGGAGCAGACTGAAGCTTTCTTT,CASSLAEQTEAFF
TRBV7-2,TRBD2,.,TRBJ2-7,TGTGCCAGCAGCTTATCGGGGGGGATCGCCTACGAGCAGTACTTC,CASSLSGGIAYEQYF
TRBV2,TRBD1,.,TRBJ1-3,TGTGCCAGCAGTGAAGCGCTAATGGACAGGGTGGCAAACACCATATATTTT,CASSEALMDRVANTIYF
TRBV4-2,.,.,TRBJ2-5,TGTGCCAGCAGCCAAGCTCTACTGGGGAGTACAGAGTACTTC,CASSQALLGSTEYF
TRBV5-6,.,.,TRBJ2-6,TGTGCCAGCAGCTTCTGGTTACTCTCTGGGGCCAACGTCCTGACTTTC,CASSFWLLSGANVLTF
TRBV2,.,many,TRBJ1-2,TGTGCCAGCACCAAACTGCTACAGGGTACCGCTGGCTACACCTTC,CASTKLLQGTAGYTF
TRBV5-4,TRBD2,few,TRBJ2-2,TGTGCCAGCAGCTCCCGACTAGCGATCACCGGGGAGCTGTTTTTT,CASSSRLAITGELFF
TRBV5-1,.,.,TRBJ1-1,TGCGCCAGCAGCTTGGCGAAAATGGGCACTGAAGCTTTCTTT,CASSLAKMGTEAFF
TRBV27,.,.,TRBJ1-2,TGTGCCAGCAGTCCACGACAGATTTCGGTCTATGGCTACACCTTC,CASSPRQISVYGYTF
TRBV2,.,.,TRBJ1-3,TGTGCCAGCACCCCTAGGGTCTCTGGAAACACCATATATTTT,CASTPRVSGNTIYF
TRBV5-7,.,.,TRBJ1-1,TGTGCCAGCAGCTTGGAGGGAAGTCAAGCTTTCTTT,CASSLEGSQAFF
TRBV7-3,.,medium-sized,TRBJ2-2,TGTGCCAGCAGCTCTACTCTAGGACCAACCGGGGAGCTGTTTTTT,CASSSTLGPTGELFF
TRBV15,.,.,TRBJ1-5,TGTGCCACCAGCAGAGCAACAGGTACCAATCAGCCCCAGCATTTT,CATSRATGTNQPQHF
TRBV27,.,.,TRBJ2-6,TGTGCCAGCAGTTTTGTAGGACCGAGATCTGGGGCCAACGTCCTGACTTTC,CASSFVGPRSGANVLTF
TRBV9,.,.,TRBJ2-7,TGTGCCAGCAGCGTAGGTGCTTACTCCTACGAGCAGTACTTC,CASSVGAYSYEQYF
TRBV2,.,.,TRBJ2-7,TGTGCCAGCACCACACCTAGGAGCTCCTACGAGCAGTACTTC,CASTTPRSSYEQYF
TRBV7-9,.,.,TRBJ2-6,TGTGCCAGCACCAAAGGGGGGGCCAACGTCCTGACTTTC,CASTKGGANVLTF
TRBV9,TRBD2,.,TRBJ2-1,TGTGCCAGCAGCGCCTTTAGCGGGAGCGATGAGCAGTTCTTC,CASSAFSGSDEQFF
TRBV19,.,.,TRBJ1-2,TGTGCCAGTAGTATGGGGACCGATCCTAACTATGGCTACACCTTC,CASSMGTDPNYGYTF
TRBV6-5,.,.,TRBJ2-7,TGTGCCAGCAATTTAATGAGATTTTCCTACGAGCAGTACTTC,CASNLMRFSYEQYF
TRBV7-8,.,.,TRBJ2-1,TGTGCCAGCAGGGCGAACAGGGGAGGTTGGGATGAGCAGTTCTTC,CASRANRGGWDEQFF
TRBV20-1,.,.,TRBJ2-7,TGCAGTGCTAGAGGGTCCGGGGCTTTTTACTTC,CSARGSGAFYF
TRBV5-1,.,.,TRBJ2-7,TGCGCCAGCAGCACACAGACAGGATCCTACGAGCAGTACTTC,CASSTQTGSYEQYF
TRBV6-5,TRBD1,many,TRBJ1-1,TGTGCCAGCAGTTCGGGACAGGCCGCGGAGGCTTTCTTT,CASSSGQAAEAFF
TRBV9,TRBD2,.,TRBJ2-1,TGTGCCAGCAGCGGGACTAGCGGGTACAATGAGCAGTTCTTC,CASSGTSGYNEQFF
TRBV7-9,.,.,TRBJ2-2,TGTGCCAGCAGCGGTCGTGGAGGGCCCGGGGAGCTGTTTTTT,CASSGRGGPGELFF